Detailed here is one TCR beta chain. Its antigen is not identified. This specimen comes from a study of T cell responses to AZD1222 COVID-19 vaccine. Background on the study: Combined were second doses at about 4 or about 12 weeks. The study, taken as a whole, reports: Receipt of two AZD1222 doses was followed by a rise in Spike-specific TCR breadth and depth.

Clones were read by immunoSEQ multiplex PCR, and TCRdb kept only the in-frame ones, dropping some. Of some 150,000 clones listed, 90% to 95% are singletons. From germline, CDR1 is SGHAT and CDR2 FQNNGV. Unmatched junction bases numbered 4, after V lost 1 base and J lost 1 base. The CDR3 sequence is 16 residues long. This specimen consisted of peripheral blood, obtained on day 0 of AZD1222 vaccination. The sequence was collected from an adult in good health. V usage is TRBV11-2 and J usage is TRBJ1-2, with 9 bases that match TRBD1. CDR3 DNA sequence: TGTGCCAGCAGCTTAGGGGGACAGGGTTTTAACTATGGCTACACCTTC. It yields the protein CASSLGGQGFNYGYTF.